This T cell receptor (beta chain) stems from a study of blood T cells in healthy people across ages (dated by TCRdb to 2015 to 2017). Notes on the research overall: In model experiments, template switching captured roughly one uniquely barcoded TCR beta cDNA molecule for every two T cells. Using deep sequencing normalized with unique cDNA molecular identifiers, the study measured how TCR beta repertoire diversity changes with age. The donors were divided into four age groups: young (average roughly 17 years), middle-aged (approximately 39), aged (62) and long-lived (more than 75). To avoid experimental bias, donors of different ages were spread randomly across the sequencing lanes. Two additional independent replicas of 1 million unique cDNA reads from the same blood draw were analyzed for two donors (one aged 18 to 29 and one aged 80 or older).

In the germline V gene, CDR1 corresponds to SGHTA and CDR2 to FQGNSA. V and J are truncated by 5 bases and 1 base respectively, leaving an intervening sequence of 8 bases. The CDR3, cysteine through phenylalanine, is 13 amino acids long. Left in the record is the CDR3 DNA by itself, 39 bases read in frame from the first base. Comments on this clonotype: Its antigen target is currently unknown. Base qualities are not at hand, and no much larger clone is one base apart.

Systemically healthy Caucasian individuals from Russia, 39 in total and aged roughly 6 to 95 years, were included as donors. Roughly 10 milliliters of peripheral blood were drawn from each donor into EDTA-treated Vacutainer tubes. Ficoll-Paque density-gradient centrifugation was used to isolate PBMCs, with at least 7 million per sample. Total RNA was extracted from PBMCs with Trizol reagent, with at least 5.5 micrograms obtained per sample. The percentages of naive CD45RAhigh/CD27high T cells were determined by flow cytometry on a PBMC aliquot from every donor. The research as a whole found: Compared with the aged group, the long-lived group had more naive CD4+ T cells, fewer expanded clones and increased TCR diversity, suggesting age selection. As age increased, observed TCR beta diversity per million T cells dropped in a roughly linear way, and a significant reduction was already evident by age roughly 40. Because the CMV infection status of the donors was unknown, age-related changes in expanded clonotypes may potentially have been confounded. Estimates of total diversity from one million sequenced T cells were regarded as lower bounds and underestimates. There was a strong correlation between observed TCR beta diversity and the percentage of naive T cells measured by flow cytometry. Since profiling was done on bulk unsorted PBMCs, naive and antigen-experienced compartments could not be conclusively compared.

Library method: 5' RACE. Sequenced on an Illumina HiSeq 2500. A second PCR of about 6 to 11 cycles was performed with a sample-barcoded 5' primer and a J-beta primer mix. Each TCR beta cDNA molecule received a unique molecular identifier from a template-switch 5' adaptor carrying 12 random nucleotides. At least 2.5 million CDR3-containing paired-end reads were obtained from each sample. The Mint cDNA synthesis kit, primed by a TRBC-specific oligonucleotide, was used to synthesize first-strand cDNA from all RNA. Following uracil-DNA glycosylase treatment, a first 18-cycle PCR with universal primers M1SS and BC2_uni_R was performed on all cDNA. Turning to the authors' computational methods: Each sample was normalized by randomly selecting 1 million high-quality reads, each carrying a distinct molecular identifier. Reads sharing molecular identifiers were discarded rather than binned into consensus sequences. MiTCR, set to a Q25 quality threshold and the strictest error-elimination algorithm, was used for CDR3 identification, clonotype clustering and error correction. A nonparametric unseen species model with Euler transformation was used to estimate a lower bound on total TCR beta diversity. TCRdb ran its own pipeline on the public reads, namely fastp trimming at Q25 and MiXCR clone calling, and kept in-frame beta chains. When rows share a CDR3 protein, they turn into one entry using the most common DNA and genes. These V and J calls originate from TCRdb's pipeline instead of the authors' own analysis. The sample includes some 320,000 distinct CDR3 sequences, with 27% observed a single time. Roughly 28% of the sample is taken by the ten largest.

In this chain, TRBV7-2 is recombined with TRBJ2-5, with no confident D gene call. Sequencing was performed on blood. The sequence derives from a woman in her 70s in good health. The CDR3 protein: CASSTDPQETQYF. At the DNA level, the sequence is TGTGCCAGCAGCACCGACCCCCAAGAGACCCAGTACTTC.